This T cell receptor (beta chain) was recovered during a study of CD8+CD57+ T cells in acquired aplastic anemia. Study information: The mean DNA yield obtained from sorted CD4+ and CD8+ cells came to approximately 3 ug.

CDR3 length equals 14 residues. The germline V gene has CDR1 SGHAT and CDR2 FQDESV (reference sequence). V was clipped by 5 bases and J by 2 bases, with 12 bases between them. Patients picked for sequencing had shown CD8+CD57+ cell expansion detected by flow cytometry. According to the study, genomic DNA was the template for TCR beta VDJ and CDR3 profiling. Using its own MiXCR run on the reads, TCRdb lists one record per CDR3 protein. The table lists some 170,000 distinct CDR3 sequences, roughly 43% of them singletons. This receptor was taken from a human donor with aplastic anemia. V and J are TRBV11-1 and TRBJ1-2; no clear D. Sample: sorted CD4+, CD8+, or CD8+CD57+ T cells (not recorded which) from PBMCs. This chain's CDR3 is CASSRTEDNYGYTF. In nucleotides, the CDR3 is TGTGCCAGCAGCAGGACCGAGGACAACTATGGCTACACCTTC.